The source of this TCR beta chain is a study of STAT5B mutations in CD4+ large granular lymphocyte leukemia. The V gene lost 5 bases and the J gene lost 5 bases, with 12 bases spanning the gap. The CDR3 has 13 residues. CDR1 is SEHNR, CDR2 FQNEAQ, per germline (reference sequence). Healthy controls were blood donor buffy coats. Study-wide results and caveats: CD4-sorted patient repertoires seemed more clonal than healthy CD4+ repertoires.

Concerning this clone itself: What it recognizes is unknown.

Original analysis: The detection floor for productive clonotype frequency was 2.59 x 10-5. Profiled with immunoSEQ multiplex PCR; TCRdb holds only in-frame clones, not every one. V and J calls and clone size follow that table, whereas D and trimming were derived from the DNA. Of 45,000 or so clones listed, around 85% are singletons. V and J are TRBV7-9 and TRBJ1-2, with a weak D call TRBD1 (5 bases). The source is a human donor in good health. Material: CD4+ T cells from blood buffy coats. The CDR3 bases are TGTGCCAGCAGCCCCCAGACAGTGTATGGCTACACCTTC. Protein: CASSPQTVYGYTF. The variable domain in full, with the rest retrieved from reference TRBV7-9 and TRBJ1-2, is DTGVSQNPRHKITKRGQNVTFRCDPISEHNRLYWYRQTLGQGPEFLTYFQNEAQLEKSRLLSDRFSAERPKGSFSTLEIQRTEQGDSAMYLCASSPQTVYGYTFGSGTRLTVV.